A single sample gave rise to the 9 T cell receptor beta chains below, sequenced in a study of OX40 agonist ivuxolimab in advanced cancers. The assay was immunoSEQ multiplex PCR, and TCRdb's table has in-frame clones only and misses some. This sample yields 67,000 or so clones, of which roughly 89% are seen a single time; approximately 2.5% belongs to the top ten. The specimen comprised CD4+ or CD8+ T cells sorted from blood, sampled in a trial of the OX40 agonist ivuxolimab. These receptors all stem from an adult with an advanced solid tumor such as melanoma, head and neck, liver or kidney cancer.

This chain connects TRBV5-1 to TRBJ2-7, with 7 bases matching TRBD1. Germline V gene data show CDR1 as SGHRS and CDR2 as YFSETQ. This CDR3 is built from 11 residues. The V segment lost 7 bases and the J segment 5 bases; nucleotides outside the gene matches: 3. The DNA of the CDR3 is TGCGCCAGCGTGGGACAGAACGAGCAGTACTTC. Translated: CASVGQNEQYF.

J is TRBJ1-5 and V is TRBV7-9; D perhaps matches TRBD1 (6 bases). The ends were cut back, 5 bases at V and 6 bases at J, with 20 bases in the middle. The CDR3 spans 16 residues. CDR1 is SEHNR, CDR2 FQNEAQ, per germline (reference sequence). DNA of the CDR3: TGTGCCAGCAGCCCGGGGGGCAGGGAAAGGGCTCAGCCCCAGCATTTT. It specifies CASSPGGRERAQPQHF.

The rearrangement links TRBV19 to TRBJ1-6, with 8 bases that match TRBD1. The CDR3 is 15 amino acids. J gave up 4 bases and V 6 bases, and 5 bases lay outside the gene matches. Per germline, CDR1 LNHDA and CDR2 SQIVND (reference sequence). The CDR3 bases are TGTGCCAGTAGAGGGACAGGAGCGTATAATTCACCCCTCCACTTT. Translating gives CASRGTGAYNSPLHF.

The table lists this clone with a few counts. At the DNA level, this CDR3 is encoded by other sequences in the same sample as well. This CDR3 is CASSLDRGPYEQYF. The CDR3 bases are TGTGCCAGCAGCCTCGACAGGGGCCCCTACGAGCAGTACTTC. The chain employs TRBV7-6 and TRBJ2-7; 8 nucleotides align to TRBD1. The CDR3 has 14 amino acids. The germline gives CDR1 SGHVS, CDR2 FNYEAQ. Germline trimming cut 5 bases from V and 2 bases from J; bases unmatched to any gene: 5.

The chain combines TRBV9 with TRBJ1-5, with D unresolved. CDR1 SGDLS and CDR2 YYNGEE come from the germline V gene. With 3 bases removed from V and 3 bases from J, the gap between germline ends came to 1 base. The CDR3 extends over 11 amino acids. The CDR3 nucleotides read TGTGCCAGCAGCGACAATCAGCCCCAGCATTTT. Amino acids: CASSDNQPQHF.

The chain has TRBV7-6 and TRBJ1-4; D is uncertain. Germline loops: CDR1 SGHVS, CDR2 FNYEAQ. This CDR3 spans 11 amino acids. V shed 4 bases and J shed 8 bases, with 5 bases lying between them. CDR3 amino acids: CASSSYEKLFF. The CDR3 DNA sequence: TGTGCCAGCAGCTCCTACGAAAAACTGTTTTTT.

The rearrangement uses TRBV5-1 and TRBJ2-7, with D perhaps assigned TRBD1 or TRBD2 (6 bases each). CDR1 is SGHRS, CDR2 YFSETQ, per germline. V lost 4 bases, J lost 6 bases, and 20 bases lay in between. This CDR3 has 15 residues. CDR3 DNA: TGCGCCAGCAGCCCCGGGGGCCGGAGACCTCCCGAGCAGTACTTC. Translating gives CASSPGGRRPPEQYF.

The V gene is TRBV6-1, the J gene TRBJ2-7, with 7 bases matching TRBD2. Per the germline V gene, CDR1 is MNHNS and CDR2 is SASEGT. The CDR3 contains 14 residues. The junction had 3 bases not matched to a gene; V was cut back by 4 bases and J by 0 bases. The CDR3 nucleotides are TGTGCCAGCAGTGGAGAGCGGGACTCCTACGAGCAGTACTTC. It is translated as CASSGERDSYEQYF.

This chain joins TRBV10-3 and TRBJ2-2; D gene uncertain. The germline V gene has CDR1 ENHRY and CDR2 SYGVKD. V lost 5 bases and J 4 bases, leaving 11 bases between the germline ends. The CDR3 totals 14 residues. DNA for the CDR3: TGTGCCATCAGTTCCGCCCCGGGCACCGGGGAGCTGTTTTTT. Its translation is CAISSAPGTGELFF.